What follows are 5 T cell receptor beta chains derived from one specimen sequenced in a study of beta chain features in type 1 diabetes. The entirety of the isolated RNA underwent reverse transcription, so expressed TCRB transcripts were sequenced. Generated by immunoSEQ multiplex PCR, the TCRdb table keeps only in-frame clones and is missing some. Seen here are more than 300,000 clones, 8% observed once, and the top ten hold less than 0.5%. The sample was central memory CD4+ T cells from blood. The receptor set was obtained from a woman aged 18-35 years in good health.

The J gene is TRBJ2-1, the V gene TRBV5-8; 13 bases agree with TRBD2. Per germline, CDR1 SGHTS and CDR2 YDEGEE. There are 16 residues in the CDR3. Losses at the gene ends were 5 bases for V and 4 bases for J; bases not matched to a gene: 6. This chain's CDR3 is CASRTGLAGLYNEQFF. Written as DNA, the CDR3 is TGTGCCAGCAGGACGGGACTAGCGGGATTATACAATGAGCAGTTCTTC.

The table lists this clone with many counts. This chain connects TRBV11-2 to TRBJ2-2; unclear D gene. CDR3 length: 13 residues. V shed 5 bases and J shed 0 bases, with 4 bases lying between them. The germline gives CDR1 SGHAT, CDR2 FQNNGV. The CDR3 DNA is TGTGCCAGCAGCCGTACGAACACCGGGGAGCTGTTTTTT. It encodes CASSRTNTGELFF.

The rearrangement joins TRBV9 to TRBJ2-2; 7 bases align to TRBD1. This CDR3 contains 17 residues. Germline CDR1 SGDLS, CDR2 YYNGEE. J was trimmed by 7 bases and V by 3 bases; bases with no gene match: 15. The CDR3 protein is CASSAGQAHSARGELFF. The CDR3 coding sequence is TGTGCCAGCAGCGCCGGACAGGCCCACTCCGCCCGCGGGGAGCTGTTTTTT. The full variable domain, in which reference TRBV9 and TRBJ2-2 provide the parts outside the CDR3, is DSGVTQTPKHLITATGQRVTLRCSPRSGDLSVYWYQQSLDQGLQFLIQYYNGEERAKGNILERFSAQQFPDLHSELNLSSLELGDSALYFCASSAGQAHSARGELFFGEGSRLTVL.

V is TRBV10-1 and J is TRBJ2-2; TRBD2 is a possible D gene (6 bases). This CDR3 has 19 amino acids. Germline V gives CDR1 WNHNN, CDR2 SYGVQD (reference sequence). V was clipped by 0 bases and J by 2 bases, with 19 bases between them. CDR3 region: CASSESLYPGVTNTGELFF. The CDR3 DNA sequence: TGCGCCAGCAGTGAGTCGTTATACCCGGGAGTGACCAACACCGGGGAGCTGTTTTTT.

This clone was recorded a few times. The rearrangement joins TRBV11-2 to TRBJ2-7; no reliable D call. Germline V lookup: CDR1 SGHAT, CDR2 FQNNGV. This CDR3 region has 15 residues. Trimming took 2 bases from V and 5 from J, leaving 16 bases between them. The CDR3 region is CASSLSSGPNNEQYF. The CDR3 DNA sequence: TGTGCCAGCAGCTTATCGTCCGGTCCTAATAACGAGCAGTACTTC.